This paragraph covers one TCR beta chain sequence. This specimen belongs to a study of OX40 agonist ivuxolimab in advanced cancers. Across the whole study: Partial responses, seen in three patients, involved one hepatocellular carcinoma and two cutaneous melanomas.

Germline CDR1 SGHDT, CDR2 YYEEEE. V lost 1 base and J lost 3, with 0 bases in between. CDR3 length equals 11 residues. Autoimmune disease history or systemic immunosuppression excluded patients. Using immunoSEQ multiplex PCR, the repertoire was profiled, and TCRdb retains in-frame clones only, with some absent. The table has tens of thousands of clones, roughly 87% seen once. The chain joins TRBV5-6 to TRBJ2-3; D gene uncertain. The sequence derives from an adult with an advanced solid tumor such as melanoma, head and neck, liver or kidney cancer. The sequences come from CD4+ or CD8+ T cells sorted from blood, collected in a trial of the OX40 agonist ivuxolimab. The CDR3, as DNA: TGTGCCAGCAGCTTGACAGATACGCAGTATTTT. Translating it yields CASSLTDTQYF. The complete variable domain, with remaining parts taken from reference TRBV5-6 and TRBJ2-3, reads DAGVTQSPTHLIKTRGQQVTLRCSPKSGHDTVSWYQQALGQGPQFIFQYYEEEERQRGNFPDRFSGHQFPNYSSELNVNALLLGDSALYLCASSLTDTQYFGPGTRLTVL.